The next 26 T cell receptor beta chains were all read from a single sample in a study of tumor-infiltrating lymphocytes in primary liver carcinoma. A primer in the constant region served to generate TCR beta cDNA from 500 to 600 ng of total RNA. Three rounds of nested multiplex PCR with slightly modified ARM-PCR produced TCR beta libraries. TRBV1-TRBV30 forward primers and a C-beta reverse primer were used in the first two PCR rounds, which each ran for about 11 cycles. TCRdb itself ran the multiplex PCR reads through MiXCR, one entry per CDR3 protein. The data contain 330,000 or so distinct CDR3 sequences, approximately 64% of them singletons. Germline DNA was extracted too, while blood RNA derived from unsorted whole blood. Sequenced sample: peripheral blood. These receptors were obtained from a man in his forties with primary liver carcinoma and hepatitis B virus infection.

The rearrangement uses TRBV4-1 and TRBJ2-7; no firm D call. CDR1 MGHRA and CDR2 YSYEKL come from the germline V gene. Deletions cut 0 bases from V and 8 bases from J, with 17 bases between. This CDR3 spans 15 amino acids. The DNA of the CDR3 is TGCGCCAGCAGCCAAGAAGGCGGTTTCGGGTTAAAGCAGTACTTC. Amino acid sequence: CASSQEGGFGLKQYF.

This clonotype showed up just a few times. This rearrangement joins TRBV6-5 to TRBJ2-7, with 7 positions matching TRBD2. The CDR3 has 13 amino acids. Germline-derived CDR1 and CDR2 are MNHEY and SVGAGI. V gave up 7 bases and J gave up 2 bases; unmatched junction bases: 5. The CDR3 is CASKRSGTYEQYF. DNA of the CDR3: TGTGCCAGCAAGAGGAGCGGGACCTACGAGCAGTACTTC.

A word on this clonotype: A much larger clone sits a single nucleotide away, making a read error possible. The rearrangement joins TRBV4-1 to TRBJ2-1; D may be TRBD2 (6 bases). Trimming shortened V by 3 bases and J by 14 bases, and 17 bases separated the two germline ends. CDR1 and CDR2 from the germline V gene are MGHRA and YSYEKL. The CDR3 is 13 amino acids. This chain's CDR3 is CASSHRLTREKFF. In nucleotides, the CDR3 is TGCGCCAGCAGCCATCGACTGACCCGGGAGAAGTTCTTC.

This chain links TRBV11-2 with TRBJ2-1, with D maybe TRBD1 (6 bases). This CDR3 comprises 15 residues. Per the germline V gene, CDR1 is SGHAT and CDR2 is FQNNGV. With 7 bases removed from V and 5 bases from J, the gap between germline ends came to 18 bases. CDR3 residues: CASIGDRIRNNEQFF. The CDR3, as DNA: TGTGCCAGCATTGGTGACAGGATTAGAAACAATGAGCAGTTCTTC.

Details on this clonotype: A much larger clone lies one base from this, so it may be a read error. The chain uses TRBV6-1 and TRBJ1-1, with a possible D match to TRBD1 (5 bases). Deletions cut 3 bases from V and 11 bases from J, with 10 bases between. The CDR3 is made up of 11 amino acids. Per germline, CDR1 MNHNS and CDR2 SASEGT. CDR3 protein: CASSDRVLAFF. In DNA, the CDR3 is TGTGCCAGCAGTGACAGGGTCTTGGCTTTCTTT.

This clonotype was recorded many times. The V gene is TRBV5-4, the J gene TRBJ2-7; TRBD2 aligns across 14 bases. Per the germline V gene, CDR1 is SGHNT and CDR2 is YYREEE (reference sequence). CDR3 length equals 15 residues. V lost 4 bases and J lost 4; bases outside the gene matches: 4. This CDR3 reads CASSRGLAGEYEQYF. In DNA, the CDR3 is TGTGCCAGCAGCAGGGGACTAGCGGGAGAGTACGAGCAGTACTTC.

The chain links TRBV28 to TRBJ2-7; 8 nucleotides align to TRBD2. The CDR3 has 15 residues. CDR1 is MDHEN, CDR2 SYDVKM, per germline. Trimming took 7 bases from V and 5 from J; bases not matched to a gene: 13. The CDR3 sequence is CASIELAGGSHEQYF. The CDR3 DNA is TGTGCCAGCATTGAGCTCGCGGGAGGATCCCACGAGCAGTACTTC.

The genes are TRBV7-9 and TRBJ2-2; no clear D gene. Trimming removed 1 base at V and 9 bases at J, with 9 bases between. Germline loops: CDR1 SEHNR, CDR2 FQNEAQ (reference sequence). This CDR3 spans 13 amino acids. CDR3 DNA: TGTGCCAGCAGCTTAGTGGTAACCTGGGAGCTGTTTTTT. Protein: CASSLVVTWELFF.

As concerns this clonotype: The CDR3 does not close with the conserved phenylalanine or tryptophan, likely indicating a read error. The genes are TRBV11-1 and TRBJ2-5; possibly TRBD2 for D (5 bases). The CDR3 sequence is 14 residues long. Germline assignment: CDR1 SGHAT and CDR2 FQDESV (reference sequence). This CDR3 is CASSLLLRGETQYS. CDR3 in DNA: TGTGCCAGCAGCTTGCTACTACGGGGAGAGACACAGTACTCC.

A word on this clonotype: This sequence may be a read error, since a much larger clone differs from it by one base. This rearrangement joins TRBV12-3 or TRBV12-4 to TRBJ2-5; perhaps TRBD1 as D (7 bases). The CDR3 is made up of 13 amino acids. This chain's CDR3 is CASSRIRGETQCF. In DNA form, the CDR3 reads TGTGCCAGCAGCCGGATCAGGGGGGAGACCCAGTGCTTC.

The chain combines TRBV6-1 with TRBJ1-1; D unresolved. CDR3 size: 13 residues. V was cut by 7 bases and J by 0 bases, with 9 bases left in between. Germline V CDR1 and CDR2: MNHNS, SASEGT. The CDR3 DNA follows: TGTGCCAGCAATGTACAGATGAACACTGAAGCTTTCTTT. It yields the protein CASNVQMNTEAFF.

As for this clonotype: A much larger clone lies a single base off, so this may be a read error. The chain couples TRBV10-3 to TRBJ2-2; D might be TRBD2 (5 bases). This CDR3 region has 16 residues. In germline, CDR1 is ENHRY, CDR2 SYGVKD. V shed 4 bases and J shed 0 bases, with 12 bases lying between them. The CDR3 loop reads CAISAKGLTNTGELFF. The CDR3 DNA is TGTGCCATCAGTGCAAAAGGACTGACGAACACCGGGGAGCTGTTTTTT.

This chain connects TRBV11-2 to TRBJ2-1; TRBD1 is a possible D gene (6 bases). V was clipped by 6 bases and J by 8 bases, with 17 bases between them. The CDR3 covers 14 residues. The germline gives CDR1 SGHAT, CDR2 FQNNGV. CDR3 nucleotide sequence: TGTGCCAGCAGTCCTGGGACATGGGGCGATGAGCAGTTCTTC. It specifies CASSPGTWGDEQFF.

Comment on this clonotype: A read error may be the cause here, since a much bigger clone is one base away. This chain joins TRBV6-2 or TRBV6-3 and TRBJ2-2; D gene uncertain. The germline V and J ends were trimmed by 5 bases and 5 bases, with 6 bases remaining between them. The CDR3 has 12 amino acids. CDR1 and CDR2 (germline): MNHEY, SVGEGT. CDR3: CASSMGTGELFF. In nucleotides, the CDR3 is TGTGCCAGCAGTATGGGAACCGGGGAGCTGTTTTTT.

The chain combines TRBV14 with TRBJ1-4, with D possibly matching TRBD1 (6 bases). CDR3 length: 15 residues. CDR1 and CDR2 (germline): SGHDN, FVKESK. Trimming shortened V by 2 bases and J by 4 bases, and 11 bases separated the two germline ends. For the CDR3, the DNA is TGTGCCAGCAGCCAACAGGGGTTACTTAATGAAAAACTGTTTTTT. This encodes CASSQQGLLNEKLFF.

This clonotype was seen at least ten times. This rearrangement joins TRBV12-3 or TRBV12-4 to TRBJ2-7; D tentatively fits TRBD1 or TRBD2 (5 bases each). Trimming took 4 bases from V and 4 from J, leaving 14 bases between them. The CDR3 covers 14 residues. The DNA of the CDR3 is TGTGCCAGCAGTTCTCAAGGTGGGGGTTACGAGCAGTACTTC. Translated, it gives CASSSQGGGYEQYF.

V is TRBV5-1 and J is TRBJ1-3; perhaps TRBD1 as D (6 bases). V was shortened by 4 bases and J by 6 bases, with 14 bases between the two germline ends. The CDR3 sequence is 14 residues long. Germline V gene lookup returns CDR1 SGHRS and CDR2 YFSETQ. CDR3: CASSVTGRENTIYF. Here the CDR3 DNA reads TGCGCCAGCAGCGTTACAGGGAGAGAAAACACCATATATTTT.

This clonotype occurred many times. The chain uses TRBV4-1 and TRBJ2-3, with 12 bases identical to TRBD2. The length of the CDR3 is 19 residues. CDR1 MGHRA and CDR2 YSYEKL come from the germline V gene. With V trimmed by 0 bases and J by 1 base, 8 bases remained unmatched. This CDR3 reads CASSQELSLAGGRTDTQYF. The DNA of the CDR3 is TGCGCCAGCAGCCAAGAGTTGTCACTAGCGGGAGGCCGCACAGATACGCAGTATTTT.

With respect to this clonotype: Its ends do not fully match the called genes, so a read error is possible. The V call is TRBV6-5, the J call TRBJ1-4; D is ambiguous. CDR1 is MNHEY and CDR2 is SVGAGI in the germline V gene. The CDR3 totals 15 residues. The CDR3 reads CSSSYSYGMGEKPFF. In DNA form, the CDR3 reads TGTTCCAGCAGTTACTCCTACGGTATGGGAGAAAAACCGTTTTTT.

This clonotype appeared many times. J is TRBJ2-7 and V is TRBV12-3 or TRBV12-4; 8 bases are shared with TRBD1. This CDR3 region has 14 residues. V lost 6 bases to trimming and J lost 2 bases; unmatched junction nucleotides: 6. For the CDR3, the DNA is TGTGCCAGCAGCCGTCCGGACAGGGCCTACGAGCAGTACTTC. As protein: CASSRPDRAYEQYF.

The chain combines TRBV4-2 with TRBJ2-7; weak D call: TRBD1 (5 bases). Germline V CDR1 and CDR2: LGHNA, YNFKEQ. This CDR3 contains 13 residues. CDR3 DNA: TGTAACAGCAGCCAAGTAGGGGTTCTCGAGCAGTACTTC. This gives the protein CNSSQVGVLEQYF.

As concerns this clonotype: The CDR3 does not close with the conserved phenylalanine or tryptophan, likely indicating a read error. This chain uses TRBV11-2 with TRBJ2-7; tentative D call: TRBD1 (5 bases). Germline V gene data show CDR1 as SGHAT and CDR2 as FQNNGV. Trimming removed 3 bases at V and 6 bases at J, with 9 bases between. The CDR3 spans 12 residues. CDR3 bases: TGTGCCAGCAGCTTGGGGCTCAGCGAGCAGTACTTA. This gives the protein CASSLGLSEQYL.

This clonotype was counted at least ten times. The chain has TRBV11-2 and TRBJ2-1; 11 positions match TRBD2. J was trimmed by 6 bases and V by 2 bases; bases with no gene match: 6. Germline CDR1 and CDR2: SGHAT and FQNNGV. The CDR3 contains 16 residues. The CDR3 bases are TGTGCCAGCAGCTTAAGGACTAGCGGGCAGACCAATGAGCAGTTCTTC. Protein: CASSLRTSGQTNEQFF.

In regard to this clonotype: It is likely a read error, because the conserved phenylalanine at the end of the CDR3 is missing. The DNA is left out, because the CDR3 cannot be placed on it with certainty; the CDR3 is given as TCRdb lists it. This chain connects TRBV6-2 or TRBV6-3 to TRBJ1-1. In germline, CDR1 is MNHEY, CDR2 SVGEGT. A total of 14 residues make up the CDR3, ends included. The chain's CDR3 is CASSYPELNTEALL.

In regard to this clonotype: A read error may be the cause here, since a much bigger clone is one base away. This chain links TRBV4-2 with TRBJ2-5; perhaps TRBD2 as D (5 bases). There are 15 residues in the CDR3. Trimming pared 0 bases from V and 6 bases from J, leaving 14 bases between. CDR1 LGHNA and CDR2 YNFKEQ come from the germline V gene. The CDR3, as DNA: TGTGCCAGCAGCCAAGATCTGTCCGGGGTACAGACCCAGTACTTC. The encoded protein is CASSQDLSGVQTQYF.

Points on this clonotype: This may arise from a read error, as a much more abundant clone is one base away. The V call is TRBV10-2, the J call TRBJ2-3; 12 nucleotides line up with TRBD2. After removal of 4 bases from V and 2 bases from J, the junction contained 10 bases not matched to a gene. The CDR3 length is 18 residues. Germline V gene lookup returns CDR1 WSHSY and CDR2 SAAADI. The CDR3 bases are TGCGCCAGCAGTGTGTCGGGTCGACTAGCGGGAGTCACAGATACGCAGTATTTT. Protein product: CASSVSGRLAGVTDTQYF.